Sequencing of this TCR beta chain was carried out in a study of T cells expressing NK-cell markers. Study findings and constraints: Once again these clonotypes came out on top in the CD3+CD56-NKG2C+ fraction of a handful of donors.

A note on this clonotype: Its antigen is currently unknown.

There are 11 residues in the CDR3. Germline V gene data show CDR1 as SQVTM and CDR2 as ANQGSEA. What made the TCR beta cDNA was 5'RACE template switching with UMIs. TCRdb re-called the 5' RACE reads, yielding one record per CDR3 amino acid sequence without DNA. The repertoire shows roughly 300,000 distinct CDR3 sequences; the top ten hold roughly 4.2%. The receptor was derived from a woman between 18 and 70 years old in good health. Sequenced: blood T cells: a sorted CD56 or NKG2C T cell subset, CD4+ or CD8+ T cells, or bulk PBMC T cells (not recorded which). The chain carries TRBV29-1 and TRBJ1-1. CDR3: CSVGEGTEAFF.